The next 22 T cell receptor beta chains were all read from a single sample in a study of cytomegalovirus exposure and HLA in healthy donors. Amplification used 60 Vbeta primers and 13 Jbeta primers. Sequencing was performed with immunoSEQ multiplex PCR; in TCRdb, only in-frame clones are kept and a portion is missing. The sample has 110,000 to 150,000 clones, roughly 70% seen once. What was sequenced was PBMCs. The source is a woman aged 40 to 49 in good health and CMV-seronegative.

The chain carries TRBV5-1 and TRBJ2-3; 9 bases agree with TRBD1. This CDR3 contains 15 residues. From germline, CDR1 is SGHRS and CDR2 YFSETQ. V lost 3 bases and J lost 7; bases outside the gene matches: 9. The CDR3 is CASSSGQGIGNTQYF. The CDR3 bases are TGCGCCAGCAGCTCGGGACAGGGAATAGGGAATACGCAGTATTTT. The full variable domain, its missing parts supplied by reference TRBV5-1 and TRBJ2-3, is KAGVTQTPRYLIKTRGQQVTLSCSPISGHRSVSWYQQTPGQGLQFLFEYFSETQRNKGNFPGRFSGRQFSNSRSEMNVSTLELGDSALYLCASSSGQGIGNTQYFGPGTRLTVL.

The chain recombines TRBV27 with TRBJ2-7; TRBD2 is a possible D gene (5 bases). The CDR3 has 17 amino acids. Germline CDR1 reads MNHEY; CDR2 reads SMNVEV (reference sequence). V gave up 4 bases and J gave up 2 bases, with 21 bases separating them. The CDR3 nucleotides are TGTGCCAGCAGTTCCCCATCCCGACTCCGGAGGCCCTACGAGCAGTACTTC. It specifies CASSSPSRLRRPYEQYF.

This chain uses TRBV28 with TRBJ1-2; no clear D. With 6 bases removed from V and 0 bases from J, the gap between germline ends came to 20 bases. The CDR3 runs to 17 residues. Germline assignment: CDR1 MDHEN and CDR2 SYDVKM. CDR3 in amino acids: CASSPFEGRDSNYGYTF. The CDR3 DNA follows: TGTGCCAGCAGCCCTTTCGAGGGCAGAGACTCTAACTATGGCTACACCTTC.

CDR3 nucleotides: TGCGCCAGCAGCGTTGCAGGGGCCACTGAAGCTTTCTTT. Its translation: CASSVAGATEAFF. The rearrangement uses TRBV5-1 and TRBJ1-1; D may be TRBD1 (6 bases). Germline V CDR1 and CDR2: SGHRS, YFSETQ. Trimming removed 4 bases at V and 4 bases at J, with 11 bases between. The CDR3 extends over 13 amino acids. The whole variable domain, filled in from reference TRBV5-1 and TRBJ1-1, reads KAGVTQTPRYLIKTRGQQVTLSCSPISGHRSVSWYQQTPGQGLQFLFEYFSETQRNKGNFPGRFSGRQFSNSRSEMNVSTLELGDSALYLCASSVAGATEAFFGQGTRLTVV.

The chain links TRBV5-1 to TRBJ1-1, with 7 bases identical to TRBD1. There are 12 residues in the CDR3. Germline V CDR1 and CDR2: SGHRS, YFSETQ. V shed 4 bases and J 4 bases; nucleotides not matched to a gene: 1. This chain's CDR3 is CASSQGGTEAFF. In nucleotides, the CDR3 is TGCGCCAGCAGCCAGGGGGGCACTGAAGCTTTCTTT. The full variable domain, rest sourced from reference TRBV5-1 and TRBJ1-1, is KAGVTQTPRYLIKTRGQQVTLSCSPISGHRSVSWYQQTPGQGLQFLFEYFSETQRNKGNFPGRFSGRQFSNSRSEMNVSTLELGDSALYLCASSQGGTEAFFGQGTRLTVV.

For the CDR3, the DNA is TGTGCCAGCAGTGAACGAAGCGGGAGGTCTTTCTTC. It specifies CASSERSGRSFF. The chain recombines TRBV2 with TRBJ2-1; 9 bases map to TRBD2. The CDR3 extends over 12 amino acids. Germline V gene sequence: CDR1 SNHLY, CDR2 FYNNEI. After removal of 2 bases from V and 16 bases from J, the junction contained 6 bases not matched to a gene.

The gene calls are TRBV11-2 and TRBJ2-5; TRBD1 is a possible D gene (5 bases). The DNA end favors TRBJ2-7, so the J call may be wrong. The CDR3 is made up of 13 amino acids. CDR1 is SGHAT, CDR2 FQNNGV, per germline. The CDR3 region is CASSLGQGDEQYF. CDR3 DNA sequence: TGTGCCAGCAGCTTGGGTCAGGGTGACGAGCAGTACTTC.

V usage is TRBV28 and J usage is TRBJ1-1, with D tentatively TRBD1 (6 bases). In germline, CDR1 is MDHEN, CDR2 SYDVKM. The CDR3 is 13 residues long. V was clipped by 6 bases and J by 4 bases, with 12 bases between them. The CDR3 DNA follows: TGTGCCAGCAGCTACGACAGGTTCACTGAAGCTTTCTTT. Protein: CASSYDRFTEAFF.

The chain employs TRBV11-2 and TRBJ1-3, with 8 bases aligning to TRBD1. Germline CDR1 and CDR2: SGHAT and FQNNGV. J lost 0 bases, V lost 3 bases, and 4 bases had no gene match. CDR3 length: 16 residues. CDR3 loop: CASSLDRALSGNTIYF. In DNA form, the CDR3 reads TGTGCCAGCAGCTTGGACAGGGCGCTCTCTGGAAACACCATATATTTT.

V and J are TRBV5-1 and TRBJ2-3, with D unclear. V shed 2 bases and J shed 1 base, with 8 bases lying between them. In germline, CDR1 is SGHRS, CDR2 YFSETQ. The CDR3 sequence is 14 residues long. The CDR3 region has the DNA TGCGCCAGCAGCTTTTTAACAGGCACAGATACGCAGTATTTT. Residues: CASSFLTGTDTQYF.

This chain connects TRBV5-1 to TRBJ1-1, with 9 bases matching TRBD1. The J segment lost 6 bases and the V segment lost 3 bases, leaving 12 bases of the junction unmatched. Germline V lookup: CDR1 SGHRS, CDR2 YFSETQ. This CDR3 comprises 16 residues. The CDR3 loop is CASSSTGGQGMAEAFF. The CDR3 DNA reads TGCGCCAGCAGCTCGACCGGGGGACAGGGTATGGCTGAAGCTTTCTTT.

The chain uses TRBV5-1 and TRBJ2-3; 13 nucleotides match TRBD2. Looked up from germline, CDR1 is SGHRS and CDR2 is YFSETQ. The ends lost 1 base at V and 3 bases at J; junction bases unmatched: 14. CDR3 length equals 20 residues. The CDR3 bases are TGCGCCAGCAGCTTGTGGGGGCCGGGGACTAGCGGGATCACTACAGATACGCAGTATTTT. As protein: CASSLWGPGTSGITTDTQYF.

This clone occurred a few times. J is TRBJ2-7 and V is TRBV25-1, with TRBD1 identical over 8 bases. CDR3 length equals 15 residues. Germline V gene data show CDR1 as MGHDK and CDR2 as SYGVNS. The ends lost 4 bases at V and 7 bases at J; junction bases unmatched: 12. CDR3 residues: CASSAGQGAVWEQYF. The CDR3 bases are TGTGCCAGCAGTGCCGGACAGGGAGCGGTATGGGAGCAGTACTTC.

The J gene is TRBJ1-5, the V gene TRBV2, with D perhaps TRBD1 (5 bases). The V gene's germline CDR1 is SNHLY and CDR2 FYNNEI. CDR3 length: 16 residues. Trimming cost V 6 bases and J 2 bases, with 17 bases left between them. The CDR3 bases are TGTGCCAGCAGCGGGGGGGTCTTCTTGGGCAATCAGCCCCAGCATTTT. Translating it yields CASSGGVFLGNQPQHF.

Note on this clone: One junction end disagrees with the germline gene, perhaps due to a read error. V and J are TRBV28 and TRBJ1-1; D call uncertain. CDR3 length: 14 residues. Germline CDR1 reads MDHEN; CDR2 reads SYDVKM. CDR3: CASSFLTENTGAFF. The CDR3 region has the DNA TGTGCCAGCAGTTTCCTCACAGAGAACACTGGAGCTTTCTTT.

The rearrangement uses TRBV28 and TRBJ1-2; D ambiguous. The CDR3 covers 16 residues. V was cut by 7 bases and J by 8 bases, with 26 bases left in between. CDR1 is MDHEN and CDR2 is SYDVKM in the germline V gene. The CDR3 protein is CASNPPVGEESVGYTF. The CDR3, as DNA: TGTGCCAGCAACCCACCCGTCGGTGAGGAAAGCGTCGGCTACACCTTC.

The CDR3 reads CSASPTLGTDTQYF. The CDR3 region has the DNA TGCAGCGCCTCTCCTACCCTGGGCACAGATACGCAGTATTTT. The chain is built from TRBV29-1 and TRBJ2-3; D remains ambiguous. The V gene lost 7 bases and the J gene lost 1 base, with 15 bases spanning the gap. CDR3 length equals 14 residues. CDR1 is SQVTM, CDR2 ANQGSEA, per germline.

The chain uses TRBV30 and TRBJ2-3, with 8 nucleotides matching TRBD2. The V gene end was trimmed by 5 bases and the J gene end by 2 bases; junction bases not matched to a gene: 3. This CDR3 contains 13 residues. The germline V gene encodes CDR1 GTSNPN and CDR2 SVGIG (reference sequence). CDR3 loop: CAWAGGTTDTQYF. The CDR3 DNA sequence: TGTGCCTGGGCGGGAGGTACCACAGATACGCAGTATTTT.

This rearrangement joins TRBV28 to TRBJ2-7, with D perhaps matching TRBD2 (6 bases). Germline CDR1 reads MDHEN; CDR2 reads SYDVKM. The CDR3 contains 15 residues. V was clipped by 6 bases and J by 7 bases, with 22 bases between them. The CDR3: CASSFTRGGVREQYF. For the CDR3, the DNA is TGTGCCAGCAGCTTTACTCGCGGCGGGGTTCGGGAGCAGTACTTC.

V gene TRBV5-4 combines with J gene TRBJ1-3; a possible D gene is TRBD1 (5 bases). V lost 4 bases to trimming and J lost 4 bases, with 12 bases between them. The CDR3 is made up of 14 amino acids. Germline loops: CDR1 SGHNT, CDR2 YYREEE (reference sequence). The CDR3 DNA follows: TGTGCCAGCAGCCAACAGGTATCGGGAAACACCATATATTTT. This codes for CASSQQVSGNTIYF. Variable domain in full (rest from reference TRBV5-4 and TRBJ1-3): ETGVTQSPTHLIKTRGQQVTLRCSSQSGHNTVSWYQQALGQGPQFIFQYYREEENGRGNFPPRFSGLQFPNYSSELNVNALELDDSALYLCASSQQVSGNTIYFGEGSWLTVV.

CDR3 in amino acids: CASSQFQGANNSPLHF. Here the CDR3 DNA reads TGCGCCAGCAGCCAATTCCAGGGGGCTAACAATTCACCCCTCCACTTT. V gene TRBV4-1 combines with J gene TRBJ1-6; 8 bases are shared with TRBD1. Germline V gives CDR1 MGHRA, CDR2 YSYEKL. The CDR3 contains 16 residues. The ends lost 2 bases at V and 7 bases at J; junction bases unmatched: 7.

The V call is TRBV28, the J call TRBJ2-1; 11 bases are a match to TRBD1. Trimming removed 5 bases from V and 13 bases from J; junction bases left unmatched: 7. Per the germline V gene, CDR1 is MDHEN and CDR2 is SYDVKM. The CDR3 contains 13 residues. CDR3 sequence (DNA): TGTGCCAGCAGTCTCACGGGACAGGGGGTACAGTTCTTC. It specifies CASSLTGQGVQFF.